Described below is a single T cell receptor beta chain sequence and its context. The target antigen is unknown. Measured with immunoSEQ multiplex PCR; TCRdb has only the in-frame clones, and not every one. Of fewer than 7,000 clones in the sample, 55% to 75% were seen once. This entry is derived from a study of high-grade serous ovarian cancer treatment subgroups. V was clipped by 3 bases and J by 2 bases, with 10 bases between them. The CDR3 is made up of 14 amino acids. The germline gives CDR1 ENHRY, CDR2 SYGVKD. Overall study results and limits: Bulk tumor TCR sequencing gave no spatial information. Tumors within one patient showed repertoire similarity of roughly 0.11 to 0.79.

Tumor samples were obtained before definitive surgery or chemotherapy. The TCR was taken from a human donor with high-grade serous ovarian cancer. V usage is TRBV10-3 and J usage is TRBJ2-5; D uncertain. Sequencing was performed on tumor tissue. For the CDR3, the DNA is TGTGCCATCAGTGACCCTGCAGAACAAGAGACCCAGTACTTC. Its protein product is CAISDPAEQETQYF.